Below, 8 T cell receptor beta chains from the same sample are listed, as sequenced in a study of blood T cell repertoires in COVID-19. Measured with immunoSEQ multiplex PCR; TCRdb has only the in-frame clones, and not every one. The table records 300,000 to 400,000 clones, 87% of them present only once. What was sequenced was peripheral blood. Receptors originate from a man younger than 40 with COVID-19, enrolled during active disease.

The V and J genes are TRBV2 and TRBJ2-7; tentative D call: TRBD1 (6 bases). Germline assignment: CDR1 SNHLY and CDR2 FYNNEI. The CDR3 extends over 14 amino acids. V lost 3 bases to trimming and J lost 4 bases, with 13 bases between them. DNA for the CDR3: TGTGCCAGCAGTGAGAACAGGGTAGGTTACGAGCAGTACTTC. This sequence encodes CASSENRVGYEQYF.

The chain couples TRBV10-3 to TRBJ2-7; 9 positions match TRBD2. Losses at the gene ends were 4 bases for V and 2 bases for J; bases not matched to a gene: 0. The CDR3 loop spans 13 amino acids. CDR1 ENHRY and CDR2 SYGVKD come from the germline V gene. CDR3 protein: CAISGTSAYEQYF. The CDR3 DNA is TGTGCCATCAGTGGGACTAGCGCCTACGAGCAGTACTTC.

The J gene is TRBJ2-5, the V gene TRBV5-4; the match to TRBD1 covers 12 bases. The germline V gene has CDR1 SGHNT and CDR2 YYREEE (reference sequence). The CDR3 sequence is 17 residues long. With 2 bases clipped from V and 5 bases from J, the junction kept 10 bases outside the gene matches. The CDR3 nucleotides are TGTGCCAGCAGCTTCCACATCGGGACAGGGGGCGCGGAGACCCAGTACTTC. Amino acids: CASSFHIGTGGAETQYF.

As DNA, the CDR3 is TGTGCCAGCAGTGGACAGGGGAGAGGGGGGTACGAGCAGTACTTC. Its protein is CASSGQGRGGYEQYF. The rearrangement uses TRBV2 and TRBJ2-7; 8 nucleotides line up with TRBD1. Germline CDR1 reads SNHLY; CDR2 reads FYNNEI. The CDR3 contains 15 residues. V lost 4 bases and J lost 4; bases outside the gene matches: 9. The whole variable domain, remainder taken from reference TRBV2 and TRBJ2-7, is EPEVTQTPSHQVTQMGQEVILRCVPISNHLYFYWYRQILGQKVEFLVSFYNNEISEKSEIFDDQFSVERPDGSNFTLKIRSTKLEDSAMYFCASSGQGRGGYEQYFGPGTRLTVT.

The chain employs TRBV5-1 and TRBJ2-2; TRBD2 aligns across 11 bases. Looked up from germline, CDR1 is SGHRS and CDR2 is YFSETQ. The CDR3 is 17 residues long. The V gene end was trimmed by 1 base and the J gene end by 0 bases; junction bases not matched to a gene: 2. The CDR3 sequence is CASSLTSGSPNTGELFF. The DNA for the CDR3 is TGCGCCAGCAGCTTGACTAGCGGGAGCCCGAACACCGGGGAGCTGTTTTTT.

This chain uses TRBV19 with TRBJ1-5, with D uncertain. V shed 5 bases and J shed 4 bases, with 15 bases lying between them. Germline V gene sequence: CDR1 LNHDA, CDR2 SQIVND (reference sequence). This CDR3 is built from 15 residues. CDR3 amino acids: CASSGSKVGNQPQHF. DNA for the CDR3: TGTGCCAGTAGTGGGAGCAAAGTTGGTAATCAGCCCCAGCATTTT.

The rearrangement uses TRBV11-2 and TRBJ2-2; D is perhaps TRBD1 (5 bases). The germline V and J ends were trimmed by 6 bases and 3 bases, with 14 bases remaining between them. The CDR3 covers 15 residues. Germline CDR1 and CDR2: SGHAT and FQNNGV. The CDR3 DNA reads as TGTGCCAGCAGTCCTAGTTCAGGGTACACCGGGGAGCTGTTTTTT. Translation gives CASSPSSGYTGELFF.

V usage is TRBV19 and J usage is TRBJ1-2; D perhaps matches TRBD1 (6 bases). Trimming shortened V by 5 bases and J by 4 bases, and 14 bases separated the two germline ends. The CDR3 loop spans 14 amino acids. The germline CDR1 and CDR2 sequences are LNHDA and SQIVND (reference sequence). CDR3 protein: CASSGGRGGYGYTF. The CDR3 DNA reads TGTGCCAGTAGTGGGGGCAGGGGCGGCTATGGCTACACCTTC.